The clone carrying this T cell receptor beta chain was observed a few times. The antigen remains unidentified. These data are taken from a study of T cell repertoires in cytomegalovirus infection. Study details: Public TCR beta signatures were indicative of both CMV infection and a matching HLA type. Study-wide results and limits: CMV-specific HLA-C-restricted TCR beta clonotypes dominated the ex vivo response.

TCRdb reprocessed the reads with MiXCR, giving one entry per CDR3 protein. The data show around 310,000 distinct CDR3 sequences, with 15% to 20% seen just once and 12% held by the top ten. In germline, CDR1 is DFQATT, CDR2 SNEGSKA (reference sequence). This CDR3 contains 14 residues. The V segment lost 6 bases and the J segment 0 bases; nucleotides outside the gene matches: 6. What was sequenced was PBMCs. This receptor was identified in a human donor in good health (CMV status not recorded). Some clones in this sample may be carry-over from other donors' samples. The genes are TRBV20-1 and TRBJ1-1, with TRBD1 identical over 8 bases. The CDR3 spells CSARDRRMNTEAFF. For the CDR3, the DNA is TGCAGTGCCCGGGACAGGCGGATGAACACTGAAGCTTTCTTT.